This T cell receptor (beta chain) is from a study of blood T cell repertoires in COVID-19. This CDR3 has 18 residues. Trimming pared 2 bases from V and 0 bases from J, leaving 20 bases between. Germline CDR1 and CDR2: MNHEY and SVGEGT. As originally analysed: It was from reference gene primer amplification that nucleated cell counts were estimated. Sequencing was performed with immunoSEQ multiplex PCR; in TCRdb, only in-frame clones are kept and a portion is missing. The DNA was the basis for D and trimming; V, J and clone size are from that table. The sample has about 110,000 clones; approximately 81% are singletons.

The material sequenced was peripheral blood. The sequence derives from a man between 35 and 55 years old with acute or convalescent COVID-19. This chain connects TRBV6-2 or TRBV6-3 to TRBJ2-7; tentative D call: TRBD2 (6 bases). CDR3 sequence reads: CASSYERRGTPSSYEQYF. In nucleotides, the CDR3 is TGTGCCAGCAGTTACGAACGTCGGGGGACCCCTAGCTCCTACGAGCAGTACTTC.